This entry concerns a single T cell receptor (beta chain). TCRdb ran MiXCR on the reads and lists one entry per CDR3 protein. Of some 680,000 distinct CDR3 sequences in the sample, 35% to 45% were seen once. This entry belongs to a study of T cell repertoires in cytomegalovirus infection. V lost 10 bases to trimming and J lost 1 base; unmatched junction nucleotides: 14. This CDR3 region has 16 residues. Germline CDR1 SGHTA, CDR2 FQGNSA. The sequencing sample was made of PBMCs. The sequence derives from a human donor in good health (CMV status not recorded). Some clones in this sample may be carry-over from other donors' samples. This chain connects TRBV7-2 to TRBJ2-5; 8 nucleotides align to TRBD2. The CDR3 region is CANRVSTSGLQETQYF. CDR3 coding DNA: TGTGCCAACCGGGTATCTACTAGCGGCCTCCAAGAGACCCAGTACTTC.